This T cell receptor (beta chain) was observed in a study of cytomegalovirus exposure and HLA in healthy donors. Study in general: The roughly 110 validation repertoires used the same platform as the roughly 700 first-cohort repertoires (as reported by a later analysis).

The protocol was immunoSEQ multiplex PCR, while the TCRdb copy is restricted to in-frame clones and leaves out a portion. The profile shows a few hundred thousand clones, 88% of them singletons. Study-wide findings and caveats: A later analysis found first-cohort TCR clusters tended to co-occur in the 130 or so validation repertoires.

A remark on this clone: Antigen specificity is unknown.

The TCR was taken from a woman aged 18-35 years in good health and CMV-seronegative. Sequencing input: PBMCs.

CDR3 in DNA: TGTGCCACCAGCAGAGAGGGGGCGCGGGACATTCAGTACTTC. It codes for CATSREGARDIQYF. The J gene is TRBJ2-4, the V gene TRBV15, with D possibly being TRBD1 (6 bases). The germline V gene has CDR1 LNHNV and CDR2 YYDKDF (reference sequence). Trimming shortened V by 0 bases and J by 8 bases, and 11 bases separated the two germline ends. This CDR3 has 14 amino acids.